The 7 T cell receptor beta chains below all came from one sample that was sequenced in a study of cytomegalovirus exposure and HLA in healthy donors. The PCR made use of 60 Vbeta and 13 Jbeta primers. Produced via immunoSEQ multiplex PCR; TCRdb's table is partial and in-frame only. The table has roughly 190,000 clones, about 85% seen once. Sequencing input: PBMCs. These receptors all stem from a man aged 50 to 59 in good health and CMV-seronegative.

CDR3 in amino acids: CASSFGGNPGSGNTIYF. In DNA, the CDR3 is TGCGCCAGCAGCTTTGGGGGCAACCCAGGATCTGGAAACACCATATATTTT. The genes are TRBV5-1 and TRBJ1-3, with D possibly matching TRBD1 (6 bases). V lost 2 bases and J lost 1, with 16 bases in between. This CDR3 region has 17 residues. Germline values: CDR1 SGHRS, CDR2 YFSETQ.

This clone was detected only once. The chain has TRBV15 and TRBJ2-7; maybe TRBD2 (5 bases). Trimming took 5 bases from V and 5 from J, leaving 13 bases between them. This CDR3 comprises 13 residues. Germline CDR1 is LNHNV and CDR2 is YYDKDF (reference sequence). CDR3 loop: CATSLLVGNEQYF. CDR3 DNA sequence: TGTGCCACCAGCCTATTGGTCGGGAACGAGCAGTACTTC.

V usage is TRBV5-6 and J usage is TRBJ2-5, with 10 bases that match TRBD1. The CDR3 sequence is 16 residues long. Germline CDR1 is SGHDT and CDR2 is YYEEEE. Trimming at V came to 3 bases and at J to 5 bases, leaving 10 bases not matched to a gene. CDR3 coding DNA: TGTGCCAGCAGCTATACTACGACAGGGGGCTTGGAGACCCAGTACTTC. It translates to CASSYTTTGGLETQYF.

J is TRBJ1-2 and V is TRBV19; 8 bases are a match to TRBD1. With V trimmed by 5 bases and J by 6 bases, 8 bases remained unmatched. This CDR3 has 14 amino acids. Germline V gene sequence: CDR1 LNHDA, CDR2 SQIVND (reference sequence). CDR3 nucleotides: TGTGCCAGTAGTTTCGCAGGGGGCCGTAATGGCTACACCTTC. Residues: CASSFAGGRNGYTF. Full variable domain (missing parts from reference TRBV19 and TRBJ1-2): DGGITQSPKYLFRKEGQNVTLSCEQNLNHDAMYWYRQDPGQGLRLIYYSQIVNDFQKGDIAEGYSVSREKKESFPLTVTSAQKNPTAFYLCASSFAGGRNGYTFGSGTRLTVV.

The genes are TRBV7-8 and TRBJ1-2, with 8 bases aligning to TRBD1. CDR1 is SGHVS and CDR2 is FQNEAQ in the germline V gene. This CDR3 has 15 amino acids. The junction had 2 bases not matched to a gene; V was cut back by 0 bases and J by 2 bases. The CDR3: CASSLAYRGNYGYTF. The CDR3 nucleotides are TGTGCCAGCAGCTTAGCCTACAGGGGGAACTATGGCTACACCTTC.

The CDR3 region has the DNA TGCGCCAGCAGCTTTAACGGGGAAAACTACGAGCAGTACTTC. Translation: CASSFNGENYEQYF. The chain employs TRBV5-1 and TRBJ2-7; perhaps TRBD2 as D (5 bases). V was clipped by 2 bases and J by 3 bases, with 12 bases between them. The CDR3 has 14 amino acids. From germline, CDR1 is SGHRS and CDR2 YFSETQ. The whole variable domain, filled in from reference TRBV5-1 and TRBJ2-7, reads KAGVTQTPRYLIKTRGQQVTLSCSPISGHRSVSWYQQTPGQGLQFLFEYFSETQRNKGNFPGRFSGRQFSNSRSEMNVSTLELGDSALYLCASSFNGENYEQYFGPGTRLTVT.

The chain's CDR3 is CASSLPGQDSAEAFF. CDR3 DNA sequence: TGTGCCAGCAGCTTACCGGGACAGGACTCCGCTGAAGCTTTCTTT. The chain is built from TRBV5-4 and TRBJ1-1; 8 bases agree with TRBD1. The CDR3 has 15 amino acids. Unmatched junction bases numbered 9, after V lost 2 bases and J lost 6 bases. Germline V lookup: CDR1 SGHNT, CDR2 YYREEE (reference sequence).